The rows below give T cell receptor beta chains drawn from one sample of a study of blood T cells in healthy people across ages. MiXCR was run by TCRdb on the 5' RACE reads, yielding one entry per CDR3 protein. Counted here are under 2,000,000 distinct CDR3 sequences, around half occurring once; the ten biggest clones make up roughly 2%. Specimen: blood. The source is a woman aged 40 to 49 in good health. Both conserved end residues are part of each CDR3. A D gene is named only where the DNA matches it firmly. Where a row states a size, it is once, few, many or the class of an expanded clone; other rows omit it.

V	size	J	D	CDR3	DNA
TRBV14	few	TRBJ2-5	-	CASSLGILSEETQYF	TGTGCCAGCAGCCTTGGGATCCTCTCTGAAGAGACCCAGTACTTC
TRBV11-1	-	TRBJ2-3	-	CASSQRSLRADTQYF	TGTGCCAGCAGCCAACGGTCCCTGCGGGCAGATACGCAGTATTTT
TRBV6-2/TRBV6-3	-	TRBJ2-7	-	CASSRPPSEQYF	TGTGCCAGCAGCAGACCCCCGAGCGAGCAGTACTTC
TRBV12-3/TRBV12-4	-	TRBJ2-1	-	CASSPQGLGDEQFF	TGTGCCAGCAGTCCCCAGGGGCTTGGGGACGAGCAGTTCTTC
TRBV20-1	-	TRBJ2-1	-	CSARRSGPNNEQFF	TGCAGTGCTAGAAGGAGCGGGCCCAACAATGAGCAGTTCTTC
TRBV24-1	-	TRBJ2-7	-	CATSDGASSYELYF	TGTGCCACCAGTGACGGGGCCAGCTCCTACGAGCTGTACTTC
TRBV5-1	-	TRBJ2-2	-	CASSLAVAGNTGELFF	TGCGCCAGCAGCCTAGCTGTGGCGGGGAACACCGGGGAGCTGTTTTTT
TRBV2	-	TRBJ2-7	TRBD2	CASSGSGGASGEQYF	TGTGCCAGCAGTGGAAGCGGGGGCGCTTCGGGCGAGCAGTACTTC
TRBV6-5	-	TRBJ1-5	-	CAGSGAGSGNQPQHF	TGTGCCGGCAGTGGGGCCGGTAGTGGCAATCAGCCCCAGCATTTT
TRBV5-4	-	TRBJ2-7	-	CTSSFGHEQYF	TGTACCAGCAGCTTCGGCCACGAGCAGTACTTC
TRBV4-3	-	TRBJ2-5	TRBD2	CASSQAGTSGGGSTQYF	TGCGCCAGCAGCCAAGCCGGGACTAGCGGGGGGGGCTCGACCCAGTACTTC
TRBV28	-	TRBJ2-3	TRBD1	CASSKDRVSDTQYF	TGTGCCAGCAGTAAGGACAGGGTTTCAGATACGCAGTATTTT
TRBV5-1	few	TRBJ2-1	TRBD2	CASSLTGTTYNEQFF	TGTGCCAGCAGCTTAACCGGGACTACCTACAATGAGCAGTTCTTC
TRBV12-3/TRBV12-4	-	TRBJ2-1	-	CASSMESSYNEQFF	TGTGCCAGCAGCATGGAGAGCTCCTACAATGAGCAGTTCTTC
TRBV20-1	-	TRBJ2-5	-	CSAQRSETQYF	TGCAGTGCTCAGCGGTCCGAGACCCAGTACTTC
TRBV7-9	-	TRBJ2-1	-	CASSLDPYANEQFF	TGTGCCAGCAGCTTAGATCCCTACGCAAATGAGCAGTTCTTC
TRBV29-1	few	TRBJ2-1	TRBD1	CSEKTGYNEQFF	TGCAGCGAGAAGACAGGGTACAATGAGCAGTTCTTC
TRBV9	-	TRBJ2-1	TRBD1	CASSVGGQVEQFF	TGTGCCAGCAGCGTAGGGGGACAGGTGGAGCAGTTCTTC
TRBV13	-	TRBJ2-7	TRBD2	CASSLVAGGTLYEQYF	TGTGCCAGCAGCTTAGTCGCGGGGGGGACCCTCTACGAGCAGTACTTC